These 23 T cell receptor beta chains originate from one sample sequenced in a study of shared T cell receptors in the human thymus. The table came from immunoSEQ multiplex PCR; TCRdb's copy has only in-frame clones and leaves some out. The sample lists approximately 400,000 clones; 95% were seen once. The sequenced sample was thymocytes. Source of these receptors: a human donor.

This sequence joins TRBV27 and TRBJ2-7; possibly TRBD2 for D (5 bases). This CDR3 has 15 amino acids. Between the trimmed V and J ends, which lost 7 bases and 3 bases, there was a span of 19 bases. The germline gives CDR1 MNHEY, CDR2 SMNVEV (reference sequence). CDR3 in DNA: TGTGCCAGCACTCAGGAGGCCAGGCTAAACTACGAGCAGTACTTC. This translates into CASTQEARLNYEQYF.

V and J are TRBV27 and TRBJ2-4; D is uncertain. The V and J ends lost 6 bases and 1 base respectively, with 16 bases between them. CDR3 length: 16 amino acids. Germline lookup yields CDR1 MNHEY and CDR2 SMNVEV (reference sequence). The CDR3 DNA is TGTGCCAGCAGCCGCCGAACCGGGTTGGCCAAAAACATTCAGTACTTC. This translates into CASSRRTGLAKNIQYF.

This chain uses TRBV27 with TRBJ1-1; D might be TRBD1 (5 bases). Per germline, CDR1 MNHEY and CDR2 SMNVEV (reference sequence). The CDR3 has 12 amino acids. Trimming took 3 bases from V and 4 from J, leaving 6 bases between them. CDR3 region: CASSFRATEAFF. The CDR3 DNA sequence: TGTGCCAGCAGTTTCAGGGCCACTGAAGCTTTCTTT.

A remark on this clone: This CDR3 fails to terminate in the conserved phenylalanine or tryptophan, so it likely reflects a read error. The V gene is TRBV6-1, the J gene TRBJ1-1, with a weak D call TRBD1 (5 bases). Germline CDR1 is MNHNS and CDR2 is SASEGT. The CDR3 has 13 amino acids. V was shortened by 10 bases and J by 1 base, with 13 bases between the two germline ends. CDR3 coding DNA: TGTGCCATTTCGACAGAAACGAACACTGAAGCTTTCCTT. Its translation is CAISTETNTEAFL.

The chain carries TRBV19 and TRBJ2-1; no clear D gene. The germline CDR1 and CDR2 sequences are LNHDA and SQIVND (reference sequence). CDR3 length equals 14 residues. V was clipped by 6 bases and J by 5 bases, with 14 bases between them. The CDR3 DNA reads as TGTGCCAGTAGCCGGGCCTACTTTAACAATGAGCAGTTCTTC. This sequence encodes CASSRAYFNNEQFF.

The rearrangement joins TRBV9 to TRBJ2-7; D ambiguous. This CDR3 has 16 residues. The germline gives CDR1 SGDLS, CDR2 YYNGEE. Trimming shortened V by 3 bases and J by 2 bases, and 18 bases separated the two germline ends. The CDR3 DNA is TGTGCCAGCAGCGCGGACGGTGACGGCCCAACCTACGAGCAGTACTTC. The encoded protein is CASSADGDGPTYEQYF.

V usage is TRBV27 and J usage is TRBJ2-7; D is possibly TRBD1 or TRBD2 (5 bases each). The V end was cut by 4 bases, the J end by 1 base, with 14 bases between. Germline CDR1 reads MNHEY; CDR2 reads SMNVEV (reference sequence). The CDR3 has 15 residues. The CDR3: CASSSPGPTSYEQYF. CDR3 nucleotides: TGTGCCAGCAGTTCACCGGGACCCACTTCCTACGAGCAGTACTTC.

The chain has TRBV10-3 and TRBJ2-1; 8 positions agree with TRBD2. V lost 10 bases and J lost 15; bases outside the gene matches: 20. Looked up from germline, CDR1 is ENHRY and CDR2 is SYGVKD. CDR3 length: 14 amino acids. Written as DNA, the CDR3 is TGTGCCACCCAGGCAGGGTGCCCGACTAGCGAGGTGTTCTTC. It yields the protein CATQAGCPTSEVFF.

The chain combines TRBV5-4 with TRBJ2-7; 9 nucleotides align to TRBD1. This CDR3 contains 17 residues. Looked up from germline, CDR1 is SGHNT and CDR2 is YYREEE (reference sequence). After removal of 2 bases from V and 4 bases from J, the junction contained 13 bases not matched to a gene. The CDR3 DNA reads TGTGCCAGCAGCTTTATAGATAGTTTGGGACAGGGTTACGAGCAGTACTTC. Encoded protein: CASSFIDSLGQGYEQYF.

The chain has TRBV27 and TRBJ2-5, with TRBD1 matching over 9 bases. J lost 10 bases, V lost 2 bases, and 11 bases had no gene match. This CDR3 region has 15 residues. Germline V lookup: CDR1 MNHEY, CDR2 SMNVEV (reference sequence). CDR3: CASSLGGTGLRDQYF. For the CDR3, the DNA is TGTGCCAGCAGTTTAGGAGGGACAGGGTTGAGGGACCAGTACTTC.

The chain links TRBV2 to TRBJ2-1, with D unresolved. The germline CDR1 and CDR2 sequences are SNHLY and FYNNEI. This CDR3 spans 16 amino acids. The V end was cut by 3 bases, the J end by 6 bases, with 18 bases between. The chain's CDR3 is CASSDWVLPDGNEQFF. In nucleotides, the CDR3 is TGTGCCAGCAGTGATTGGGTGCTTCCTGATGGCAATGAGCAGTTCTTC.

The J gene is TRBJ1-4, the V gene TRBV2, with 8 bases aligning to TRBD1. CDR3 size: 14 residues. The junction had 7 bases not matched to a gene; V was cut back by 9 bases and J by 4 bases. CDR1 and CDR2 (germline): SNHLY, FYNNEI. The CDR3 here is CASLTRGLNEKLFF. DNA for the CDR3: TGTGCCAGTCTCACCAGGGGGCTTAATGAAAAACTGTTTTTT.

J is TRBJ2-7 and V is TRBV5-1, with D possibly being TRBD2 (6 bases). CDR1 and CDR2 (germline): SGHRS, YFSETQ. V lost 1 base, J lost 2 bases, and 10 bases lay in between. The CDR3 consists of 14 residues. The CDR3 DNA follows: TGCGCCAGCAGCTTGACGGGGGAGGCCTACGAGCAGTACTTC. As protein: CASSLTGEAYEQYF.

The DNA of the CDR3 is TGCGCCAGCAGGCCAAAACACAGTAGCAATCAGCCCCAGCATTTT. Translated: CASRPKHSSNQPQHF. This chain uses TRBV23-1 with TRBJ1-5; D ambiguous. TRBV23-1 is reported as an ORF; its role is uncertain. Trimming removed 6 bases at V and 0 bases at J, with 12 bases between. The CDR3 loop spans 15 amino acids.

The gene calls are TRBV28 and TRBJ2-3; perhaps TRBD1 as D (6 bases). V was trimmed by 8 bases and J by 1 base, leaving 16 bases between them. This CDR3 contains 15 residues. Per germline, CDR1 MDHEN and CDR2 SYDVKM. CDR3 residues: CASQPSNRGTDTQYF. The CDR3 DNA is TGTGCCAGCCAACCTAGCAACAGGGGCACAGATACGCAGTATTTT.

The J gene is TRBJ2-7, the V gene TRBV7-2; 9 bases are a match to TRBD1. The CDR3 contains 14 residues. Trimming removed 5 bases from V and 5 bases from J; junction bases left unmatched: 7. Germline values: CDR1 SGHTA, CDR2 FQGNSA. CDR3 bases: TGTGCCAGCAGCCCCAGACAGGGGGGGAACGAGCAGTACTTC. Residues: CASSPRQGGNEQYF.

The genes are TRBV6-5 and TRBJ1-2; D unclear. Trimming removed 6 bases from V and 10 bases from J, with 12 bases in between. Germline CDR1 reads MNHEY; CDR2 reads SVGAGI. The CDR3 consists of 11 residues. The CDR3 is CASSRLQPYTF. The CDR3 DNA reads as TGTGCCAGCAGCCGTCTACAGCCCTACACCTTC.

CDR3 loop: CASSQPGWGGAYEQYF. Here the CDR3 DNA reads TGTGCCAGCAGCCAACCTGGGTGGGGGGGCGCTTACGAGCAGTACTTC. This sequence joins TRBV14 and TRBJ2-5, with a possible D match to TRBD2 (7 bases). The J call may not be correct, given that the DNA end is closer to TRBJ2-7. Germline V gene data show CDR1 as SGHDN and CDR2 as FVKESK. The CDR3 covers 16 residues.

The chain has TRBV5-1 and TRBJ2-5, with 8 bases lining up with TRBD2. This CDR3 has 15 amino acids. After removal of 0 bases from V and 5 bases from J, the junction contained 6 bases not matched to a gene. In germline, CDR1 is SGHRS, CDR2 YFSETQ. The CDR3 sequence: CASSLEAGDRETQYF. The CDR3 nucleotides are TGCGCCAGCAGCTTGGAAGCGGGAGATCGTGAGACCCAGTACTTC.

The chain employs TRBV5-8 and TRBJ2-7; TRBD1 aligns across 8 bases. V was pared by 0 bases and J by 6 bases, with 2 bases of the junction left unmatched. This CDR3 has 13 residues. Germline V gives CDR1 SGHTS, CDR2 YDEGEE. The CDR3 sequence: CASSLDGTGEQYF. The CDR3 DNA follows: TGTGCCAGCAGCTTGGACGGGACAGGCGAGCAGTACTTC.

This sequence joins TRBV5-4 and TRBJ1-1; TRBD1 matches at 7 bases. The V gene's germline CDR1 is SGHNT and CDR2 YYREEE (reference sequence). The CDR3 runs to 15 residues. The V segment lost 4 bases and the J segment 0 bases; nucleotides outside the gene matches: 6. The CDR3 protein is CASSDPRGMNTEAFF. In DNA, the CDR3 is TGTGCCAGCAGCGACCCCAGGGGGATGAACACTGAAGCTTTCTTT.

The chain combines TRBV28 with TRBJ2-3; 14 positions match TRBD2. Trimming removed 8 bases from V and 3 bases from J; junction bases left unmatched: 10. The CDR3 length is 17 residues. Germline V CDR1 and CDR2: MDHEN, SYDVKM. In DNA form, the CDR3 reads TGTGCCAGCGGTGAGGAACGGACTAGCGGGAGGACAGATACGCAGTATTTT. It is translated as CASGEERTSGRTDTQYF.

The CDR3 sequence: CAVQADTQYF. The CDR3 DNA follows: TGTGCTGTGCAGGCCGATACGCAGTATTTT. The V call is TRBV5-4, the J call TRBJ2-3; unclear D gene. The germline gives CDR1 SGHNT, CDR2 YYREEE (reference sequence). This CDR3 has 10 residues. Filled out from reference TRBV5-4 and TRBJ2-3, the complete variable domain reads ETGVTQSPTHLIKTRGQQVTLRCSSQSGHNTVSWYQQALGQGPQFIFQYYREEENGRGNFPPRFSGLQFPNYSSELNVNALELDDSALYLCAVQADTQYFGPGTRLTVL.